Below are 30 T cell receptor beta chains sequenced from a single sample in a study of blood T cell repertoires in COVID-19. Here immunoSEQ multiplex PCR was the method, and the copy in TCRdb shows in-frame clones only, minus some. The table shows some 220,000 clones, with around 90% occurring only once. Material: peripheral blood. These receptors were taken from a man aged 30 to 39 with COVID-19, enrolled during active disease.

This chain uses TRBV2 with TRBJ2-1; TRBD2 aligns across 11 bases. This CDR3 comprises 17 residues. The germline gives CDR1 SNHLY, CDR2 FYNNEI. V dropped 4 bases and J dropped 5; count of bases not matched to a gene: 10. CDR3 DNA: TGTGCCAGCAGTGGGGTAGCGGGGGGGCTTTGGGACAATGAGCAGTTCTTC. This codes for CASSGVAGGLWDNEQFF. The entire variable domain, with the rest obtained from reference TRBV2 and TRBJ2-1, is as follows: EPEVTQTPSHQVTQMGQEVILRCVPISNHLYFYWYRQILGQKVEFLVSFYNNEISEKSEIFDDQFSVERPDGSNFTLKIRSTKLEDSAMYFCASSGVAGGLWDNEQFFGPGTRLTVL.

This sequence joins TRBV5-1 and TRBJ1-1; 8 bases agree with TRBD1. The trim removed 3 bases at V and 11 bases at J, leaving 6 bases unmatched. The CDR3 is made up of 12 amino acids. CDR1 SGHRS and CDR2 YFSETQ come from the germline V gene. Written as DNA, the CDR3 is TGCGCCAGCAGCTATTCCAGGGGGCTGGCTTTCTTT. Translation gives CASSYSRGLAFF.

The chain links TRBV19 to TRBJ1-1; D gene unclear. Trimming pared 4 bases from V and 7 bases from J, leaving 22 bases between. The CDR3 has 16 amino acids. CDR1 is LNHDA, CDR2 SQIVND, per germline (reference sequence). CDR3 loop: CASSTGSQVSPNEAFF. In DNA form, the CDR3 reads TGTGCCAGTAGTACTGGCTCCCAAGTGTCCCCCAATGAAGCTTTCTTT.

This clone has a single count. This sequence joins TRBV7-9 and TRBJ2-7; 7 bases map to TRBD2. V lost 1 base to trimming and J lost 5 bases; unmatched junction nucleotides: 5. The CDR3 runs 14 residues. CDR1 is SEHNR, CDR2 FQNEAQ, per germline (reference sequence). CDR3 bases: TGTGCCAGCAGCTTAGATCGAGCGGGGAACGAGCAGTACTTC. Encoded protein: CASSLDRAGNEQYF.

The chain joins TRBV6-5 to TRBJ2-3; 8 bases map to TRBD1. This CDR3 comprises 13 residues. J gave up 5 bases and V 6 bases, and 4 bases lay outside the gene matches. Germline CDR1 MNHEY, CDR2 SVGAGI. Here the CDR3 reads CASRTGDRDTQYF. The CDR3 DNA sequence: TGTGCCAGCAGGACAGGGGACCGAGATACGCAGTATTTT.

This chain connects TRBV4-1 to TRBJ1-1, with D perhaps TRBD1 (6 bases). The CDR3 has 15 amino acids. From germline, CDR1 is MGHRA and CDR2 YSYEKL. The V end was cut by 1 base, the J end by 1 base, with 10 bases between. For the CDR3, the DNA is TGCGCCAGCAGCCAAGTTCCAGGGGCGAACACTGAAGCTTTCTTT. Its translation is CASSQVPGANTEAFF.

The chain is built from TRBV9 and TRBJ2-1, with no clear D. The germline V and J ends were trimmed by 3 bases and 4 bases, with 14 bases remaining between them. Germline V gene lookup returns CDR1 SGDLS and CDR2 YYNGEE. The CDR3 loop spans 15 amino acids. Written as DNA, the CDR3 is TGTGCCAGCAGCGAAACCCAGAGCGCTTACAATGAGCAGTTCTTC. It is translated as CASSETQSAYNEQFF. The whole variable domain, remainder taken from reference TRBV9 and TRBJ2-1, is DSGVTQTPKHLITATGQRVTLRCSPRSGDLSVYWYQQSLDQGLQFLIQYYNGEERAKGNILERFSAQQFPDLHSELNLSSLELGDSALYFCASSETQSAYNEQFFGPGTRLTVL.

The chain is built from TRBV5-1 and TRBJ2-5; 9 bases map to TRBD2. The germline V gene encodes CDR1 SGHRS and CDR2 YFSETQ. The CDR3 is 14 amino acids. V lost 6 bases and J lost 1; bases outside the gene matches: 4. The CDR3 protein is CASNPAGGQETQYF. The CDR3 DNA reads TGCGCCAGCAACCCAGCGGGGGGCCAAGAGACCCAGTACTTC.

V is TRBV3-1 (or the pseudogene TRBV3-2) and J is TRBJ2-5; unclear D gene. The CDR3 contains 15 residues. The V and J ends lost 1 base and 5 bases respectively, with 14 bases between them. CDR1 is LGHDT, CDR2 YNNKEL, per germline (reference sequence). CDR3 DNA: TGTGCCAGCAGCCAAGTAAGAGGAAGAAAGGAGACCCAGTACTTC. Its protein product is CASSQVRGRKETQYF.

V gene TRBV7-2 combines with J gene TRBJ2-3, with 10 nucleotides matching TRBD2. Germline CDR1 reads SGHTA; CDR2 reads FQGNSA. The J segment lost 1 base and the V segment lost 1 base, leaving 2 bases of the junction unmatched. This CDR3 comprises 16 residues. The CDR3 bases are TGTGCCAGCAGCTTAGACGGGACTAGCGGCACAGATACGCAGTATTTT. The encoded protein is CASSLDGTSGTDTQYF.

The chain couples TRBV13 to TRBJ2-1, with D maybe TRBD2 (6 bases). The CDR3 is made up of 13 amino acids. V was cut by 5 bases and J by 5 bases, with 10 bases left in between. Germline V gene sequence: CDR1 PRHDT, CDR2 FYEKMQ (reference sequence). Here the CDR3 reads CASSPPSDNEQFF. The DNA for the CDR3 is TGTGCCAGCAGCCCCCCTAGCGACAATGAGCAGTTCTTC.

The chain recombines TRBV18 with TRBJ1-2, with a possible D match to TRBD1 (5 bases). The CDR3 is made up of 15 amino acids. Germline CDR1 is KGHSH and CDR2 is LQKENI. The V gene lost 3 bases and the J gene lost 8 bases, with 19 bases spanning the gap. In DNA, the CDR3 is TGTGCCAGCTCACCGTATGAGCTAGGGGAAAGCGGCTACACCTTC. Encoded protein: CASSPYELGESGYTF.

The rearrangement uses TRBV6-5 and TRBJ1-2; 7 bases are shared with TRBD1. V shed 5 bases, J shed 8 bases, and the junction held 8 bases outside the gene matches. Germline V gene sequence: CDR1 MNHEY, CDR2 SVGAGI. The length of the CDR3 is 13 residues. CDR3 sequence reads: CASSSRGSGGYTF. For the CDR3, the DNA is TGTGCCAGCAGTAGCAGGGGGAGCGGCGGCTACACCTTC.

The chain uses TRBV6-4 and TRBJ1-2; possible D gene TRBD1, 6 bases. V dropped 0 bases and J dropped 4 bases, with 15 bases sitting between them. Germline V lookup: CDR1 MRHNA, CDR2 SNTAGT. There are 16 residues in the CDR3. The CDR3 DNA reads TGTGCCAGCAGTGACTCGCCAGAGGGGGATTCCTATGGCTACACCTTC. Residues: CASSDSPEGDSYGYTF.

The chain combines TRBV11-2 with TRBJ1-3; no reliable D call. The V gene lost 1 base and the J gene lost 4 bases, with 11 bases spanning the gap. The CDR3 totals 15 residues. Germline V gene data show CDR1 as SGHAT and CDR2 as FQNNGV. The CDR3 region is CASSLGGTAGNTIYF. In DNA, the CDR3 is TGTGCCAGCAGCTTAGGTGGCACAGCCGGAAACACCATATATTTT.

The chain uses TRBV4-2 and TRBJ2-1; a possible D gene is TRBD1 (6 bases). Germline assignment: CDR1 LGHNA and CDR2 YNFKEQ. The ends were cut back, 4 bases at V and 7 bases at J, with 17 bases in the middle. The CDR3 is made up of 15 amino acids. CDR3: CASSLEKLGGNEQFF. The CDR3 region has the DNA TGTGCCAGCAGCCTTGAAAAATTAGGGGGAAATGAGCAGTTCTTC.

V usage is TRBV28 and J usage is TRBJ2-3, with TRBD2 identical over 7 bases. The CDR3 contains 18 residues. The germline gives CDR1 MDHEN, CDR2 SYDVKM. V trimming: 3 bases; J trimming: 2 bases; junction bases outside the gene matches: 14. In DNA, the CDR3 is TGTGCCAGCAGTTTGTATCCGAGCGGGGTAGAAGTCACAGATACGCAGTATTTT. It specifies CASSLYPSGVEVTDTQYF. The full variable domain, completed using reference TRBV28 and TRBJ2-3, is DVKVTQSSRYLVKRTGEKVFLECVQDMDHENMFWYRQDPGLGLRLIYFSYDVKMKEKGDIPEGYSVSREKKERFSLILESASTNQTSMYLCASSLYPSGVEVTDTQYFGPGTRLTVL.

The chain uses TRBV7-9 and TRBJ1-2; D is unclear. The CDR3 runs to 16 residues. Trimming cost V 1 base and J 2 bases, with 14 bases left between them. The germline CDR1 and CDR2 sequences are SEHNR and FQNEAQ (reference sequence). The CDR3 here is CASSLDQAPRNYGYTF. CDR3 DNA sequence: TGTGCCAGCAGCTTAGACCAGGCCCCCCGCAACTATGGCTACACCTTC.

The chain recombines TRBV6-4 with TRBJ2-2; D may be TRBD2 (6 bases). The germline V and J ends were trimmed by 5 bases and 2 bases, with 9 bases remaining between them. This CDR3 has 14 residues. Germline CDR1 MRHNA, CDR2 SNTAGT. The CDR3 DNA sequence: TGTGCCAGCAGTACTAGCTATAACACCGGGGAGCTGTTTTTT. Translating gives CASSTSYNTGELFF.

The count of this clone is one. The rearrangement joins TRBV6-2 or TRBV6-3 to TRBJ1-5; D not resolved. Trimming left V 2 bases short and J 6 bases short, with 5 bases between. From germline, CDR1 is MNHEY and CDR2 SVGEGT. The CDR3 loop spans 12 amino acids. The CDR3 nucleotides are TGTGCCAGCAGTTACGCGTCTCAGCCCCAGCATTTT. As protein: CASSYASQPQHF.

The chain combines TRBV19 with TRBJ2-2, with D tentatively TRBD2 (5 bases). The CDR3 is 16 amino acids. Germline V lookup: CDR1 LNHDA, CDR2 SQIVND (reference sequence). The V end was cut by 1 base, the J end by 0 bases, with 9 bases between. The CDR3 DNA sequence: TGTGCCAGTAGTATAGGATCGGGGACGAACACCGGGGAGCTGTTTTTT. This translates into CASSIGSGTNTGELFF.

The chain carries TRBV6-1 and TRBJ1-5; 7 positions agree with TRBD1. This CDR3 comprises 16 residues. V lost 2 bases to trimming and J lost 4 bases; unmatched junction nucleotides: 8. Germline CDR1 reads MNHNS; CDR2 reads SASEGT. The CDR3 coding sequence is TGTGCCAGCAGTGAAAACCCCTACAGGGGTAATCAGCCCCAGCATTTT. Its protein is CASSENPYRGNQPQHF.

The V and J genes are TRBV5-7 and TRBJ2-7; D remains unclear. TRBV5-7 belongs to the ORF category, with a function that is uncertain. This CDR3 is 13 amino acids long. Trimming pared 2 bases from V and 10 bases from J, leaving 16 bases between. CDR3 sequence: CASSFNTDQEQYF. The CDR3, as DNA: TGTGCCAGCAGCTTTAATACAGATCAAGAACAGTACTTC.

The chain recombines TRBV13 with TRBJ1-1; D not resolved. The CDR3 is made up of 13 amino acids. Trimming stripped 4 bases from V and 2 bases from J, with 8 bases between. Germline CDR1 reads PRHDT; CDR2 reads FYEKMQ (reference sequence). CDR3 residues: CASSSTVNTEAFF. The CDR3, as DNA: TGTGCCAGCAGCTCTACAGTAAACACTGAAGCTTTCTTT. Full variable domain (outside the CDR3, taken from reference TRBV13 and TRBJ1-1): AAGVIQSPRHLIKEKRETATLKCYPIPRHDTVYWYQQGPGQDPQFLISFYEKMQSDKGSIPDRFSAQQFSDYHSELNMSSLELGDSALYFCASSSTVNTEAFFGQGTRLTVV.

This clone has a single count. The gene calls are TRBV27 and TRBJ1-1; D gene ambiguous. The CDR3 length is 15 residues. V was shortened by 5 bases and J by 3 bases, with 16 bases between the two germline ends. The germline gives CDR1 MNHEY, CDR2 SMNVEV (reference sequence). CDR3 region: CASSNPSRGDTEAFF. CDR3 bases: TGTGCCAGCAGTAACCCCTCGCGAGGTGACACTGAAGCTTTCTTT.

The CDR3 reads CASSPKSGSLNYGYTF. CDR3 DNA: TGCGCCAGCAGCCCTAAATCAGGGTCCCTTAACTATGGCTACACCTTC. J is TRBJ1-2 and V is TRBV5-1; D might be TRBD1 (5 bases). The CDR3 has 16 residues. V gave up 4 bases and J gave up 1 base, with 17 bases separating them. Germline-derived CDR1 and CDR2 are SGHRS and YFSETQ.

The V and J genes are TRBV5-1 and TRBJ1-1; the match to TRBD1 covers 10 bases. Trimming removed 1 base from V and 0 bases from J; junction bases left unmatched: 3. From germline, CDR1 is SGHRS and CDR2 YFSETQ. The length of the CDR3 is 16 residues. DNA of the CDR3: TGCGCCAGCAGCTTGCGACAGGGGGCGATGAACACTGAAGCTTTCTTT. Residues: CASSLRQGAMNTEAFF.

The chain joins TRBV3-1 (or the pseudogene TRBV3-2) to TRBJ1-2; D is undetermined. Trimming pared 0 bases from V and 5 bases from J, leaving 13 bases between. This CDR3 spans 15 amino acids. Germline V gene data show CDR1 as LGHDT and CDR2 as YNNKEL (reference sequence). The CDR3 DNA reads as TGTGCCAGCAGCCAAGATCATGCGACAAATTATGGCTACACCTTC. Residues: CASSQDHATNYGYTF.

The genes are TRBV6-5 and TRBJ2-5, with 10 positions matching TRBD1. Trimming took 7 bases from V and 2 from J; bases not matched to a gene: 7. CDR1 MNHEY and CDR2 SVGAGI come from the germline V gene. This CDR3 contains 15 residues. CDR3 sequence (DNA): TGTGCCAGCAAACCGGAGGACAGGGGGCAAGAGACCCAGTACTTC. This encodes CASKPEDRGQETQYF.

The chain has TRBV6-5 and TRBJ1-2; tentative D call: TRBD1 (6 bases). Germline assignment: CDR1 MNHEY and CDR2 SVGAGI. V gave up 6 bases and J gave up 4 bases, with 12 bases separating them. CDR3 size: 13 residues. The CDR3 coding sequence is TGTGCCAGCAGCCGAAACAGGGTCTATGGCTACACCTTC. It is translated as CASSRNRVYGYTF.